This is a list of T cell receptor beta chains from one sample in a study of T cells in Graves' hyperthyroidism and ophthalmopathy. TCRdb reprocessed the multiplex PCR reads via MiXCR and lists one record per CDR3 protein. Of about 130,000 distinct CDR3 sequences listed, 22% were seen once; the top ten hold around two thirds. The sequenced material came from blood. Every receptor here comes from a woman in her 50s with Graves' hyperthyroidism that later progressed to Graves' ophthalmopathy. Both conserved end residues are part of each CDR3. The order of the fields is clone size, J gene, V gene, CDR3 protein. Size is omitted from some rows. Given values are once, few, many or a class for expanded clones.

>NA|TRBJ2-5|TRBV3-1
CASSVAASGSGTQYF
>NA|TRBJ1-2|TRBV28
CASTPSPLDRVNGYTF
>few|TRBJ2-3|TRBV5-6
CASSLNLGAGMSTDTQYF
>many|TRBJ2-7|TRBV28
CASTPAGAGLGEQYF
>many|TRBJ2-1|TRBV28
CASSPGLPNEQFF
>once|TRBJ1-1|TRBV20-1
CSELPHMNTEAFF
>many|TRBJ1-2|TRBV12-3/TRBV12-4
CASSNRGPYGYTF
>many|TRBJ2-7|TRBV28
CASSRGIGYEQYF
>NA|TRBJ2-1|TRBV9
CASSLRLLAGGQVGNEQFF
>NA|TRBJ2-5|TRBV30
CAWAEGGLQETQYF
>NA|TRBJ1-5|TRBV25-1
CASSESGNQPQHF
>NA|TRBJ2-6|TRBV2
CASSDRPPRSGANVLTF
>many|TRBJ2-5|TRBV9
CASSVSGREETQYF
>NA|TRBJ2-7|TRBV28
CASSPLRATYEQYF
>many|TRBJ2-3|TRBV12-3/TRBV12-4
CASSLAGGLDTQYF
>NA|TRBJ2-5|TRBV29-1
CSVEISRRQETQYF
>NA|TRBJ2-3|TRBV20-1
CSAREARGGRTDTQYF
>many|TRBJ2-4|TRBV12-3/TRBV12-4
CASSFMTSGNIQYF
>NA|TRBJ2-1|TRBV7-9
CASSLSGLAIYNEQFF
>many|TRBJ2-7|TRBV28
CASSLSPGEVYEQYF
>many|TRBJ2-7|TRBV6-2/TRBV6-3
CASSPRVNYEQYF
>NA|TRBJ1-1|TRBV5-1
CASSWGEGQGDTEAFF
>NA|TRBJ2-3|TRBV6-5
CASSYYGTPTDTQYF
>NA|TRBJ1-1|TRBV20-1
CSANIWSGTEAFF
>NA|TRBJ2-7|TRBV5-8
CASRNRRAHEQYF
>many|TRBJ2-7|TRBV5-1
CASSSGGTKNEQYF
>many|TRBJ1-2|TRBV28
CASSSHPRGQGYTF
>once|TRBJ2-1|TRBV28
CASSLVPGLAGSYNEQFF
>many|TRBJ2-5|TRBV24-1
CATSQQETQYF
>once|TRBJ1-2|TRBV6-5
CASSYGSPQGGYTF
>many|TRBJ2-7|TRBV7-2
CASSLGTATLYEQYF